The entry that follows covers one TCR beta chain sequence. At least ten counts were recorded for this clonotype. Its antigen target is currently unknown. The input lacks base qualities; no much larger clone sits a single base away. The CDR3 runs 16 amino acids, cysteine and phenylalanine included. The read is trimmed to its CDR3 DNA, 48 bases read in frame from base 1. Trimming removed 4 bases from V and 4 bases from J, leaving 17 bases between the germline ends. Looking up the germline V gene yields CDR1 SGHAT and CDR2 FQNNGV. Graves' hyperthyroidism was defined as stable when no progression to ophthalmopathy occurred over 18 months of follow-up. Hyperthyroidism patients were newly diagnosed, had a disease duration of under 2 months, and were aged 18 to 65 years. Patients with uncontrolled infections, other autoimmune diseases, pregnancy or lactation were excluded. Clinical symptoms, serum thyroxine and TRAb, thyroid ultrasound, and orbital computed tomography formed the basis for the diagnoses. PBMCs were isolated from more than 9 ml of fresh peripheral blood by Ficoll-Paque density gradient centrifugation. Total RNA was extracted using Trizol reagent, and RNA quality was assessed on an Agilent 2100 Bioanalyzer.

The TCR beta CDR3 regions were amplified from RNA transcripts. The first round of RT-PCR for the TCR CDR3 was performed with the HTBI primer set and the Qiagen OneStep RT-PCR kit. Libraries were constructed in a second round of multiplex PCR, after which size selection and purification were performed. Sequencing of the libraries was done on an Illumina HiSeq2000 using paired-end 100 bp reads. The original methods were these. Raw data were processed with SOAPnuke, discarding reads with adapters, uncalled bases, mean Phred below 15, or no exact constant-primer or identifier match. High-quality paired reads were merged with COPE v1.2.5, and unique nucleotide sequences were defined as clonotypes. Clonotypes were aligned to IMGT TRBV, TRBD and TRBJ reference segments using MiTCR v1.1. Analysis was restricted to V-J combinations with a frequency above 0.0001, which covered about 99% of repertoires. A TCS score was defined as the ratio between F50 (clonal expansion) and ExV (chaos), using BLOSUM62-based TCRdist between CDR3 peptides within each V-J. Welch's t-statistics and random forest reduced 450 to 600 V-J features to 13, which were used in a naive Bayes classifier (R e1071). TCRdb cleaned the public reads at Q25 with fastp, built clones with MiXCR and kept in-frame beta chains. Rows are unified per CDR3 protein, each entry keeping the most common DNA and genes. The V and J calls reflect TCRdb's pipeline rather than the authors' work. For this sample the table gives approximately 210,000 distinct CDR3 sequences, of which 17% were detected only once. The ten biggest clones cover under 65% of the sample.

The data belong to a study of T cells in Graves' hyperthyroidism and ophthalmopathy (dated by TCRdb to the late 2010s). Regarding the study in general: Peripheral blood was collected at initial diagnosis, before any treatment. A discovery cohort of roughly 100 patients, approximately 45 with Graves' ophthalmopathy and more than 55 with stable Graves' hyperthyroidism, was used to find distinguishing TCR V-J signatures. Whether ophthalmopathy could be predicted prospectively was tested in an independent validation cohort made up of under 20 hyperthyroidism patients plus 17 patients who later progressed to ophthalmopathy. The 75 to 100 discovery patients were divided at random into training and test sets in a 7:3 ratio. In more than five Graves' hyperthyroidism patients, the study also compared T-cell repertoires from thyroid tissue with T-cell repertoires from blood. Following sampling, methimazole starting at 30 mg daily was given to hyperthyroidism patients, and high-dose intravenous methylprednisolone was given to ophthalmopathy patients. According to the paper, TCR Vbeta CDR3 sequencing was carried out on some 130 peripheral blood samples, which came from 40 to 45 ophthalmopathy, some 73 hyperthyroidism and roughly 17 progressor patients.

Study-wide findings and limitations: In cross-validation, a model built on a 13 V-J signature told ophthalmopathy apart from stable hyperthyroidism with 87.88% sensitivity and roughly 82% specificity, and in testing the same model reached 80%/75%. Most expanded thyroid clonotypes (frequency above 0.001) were also detected in blood, suggesting blood repertoires may reflect thyroid immune responses. During validation, the model predicted progression to ophthalmopathy a median of approximately 6 months ahead of onset, with almost 71% sensitivity and 72% to 80% specificity. Sample size was not statistically predetermined, and investigators were not blinded to group allocation.

This receptor chain uses TRBV11-2 and TRBJ2-1; TRBD2 is a possible D gene, resting on 5 matching bases. This TCR derives from a man aged 50-59 years with Graves' hyperthyroidism. Sequenced material: blood. The CDR3 reads CASSSLRWEMYNEQFF. DNA sequence: TGTGCCAGCAGCTCCCTCCGGTGGGAGATGTACAATGAGCAGTTCTTC.